Sequencing of this T cell receptor (beta chain) was carried out in a study of response to subunit inactivated influenza vaccine. TCRdb redid the calling of the RT-PCR reads with MiXCR, one entry per CDR3 protein. Of 500,000 to 700,000 distinct CDR3 sequences in the sample, under 25% were seen once. The V and J ends lost 6 bases and 0 bases respectively, with 12 bases between them. CDR1 is MDHEN, CDR2 SYDVKM, per germline. The CDR3 is made up of 15 amino acids. This clonotype was detected a few times. These records were also assigned to another study, of T cells expressing NK-cell markers. That work adds: The cDNA for TCR beta came from 5'RACE template switching with UMIs. Sorted T-cell subsets CD3+CD56+NKG2C+, CD3+CD56+NKG2C- and CD3+CD56-NKG2C+ were TCR beta-sequenced. These clonotypes additionally ranked first within the CD3+CD56-NKG2C+ fraction of several donors.

Sequences were derived from CD4+ T cells sorted from PBMCs, sampled 11 to 12 days after vaccination. The receptor was isolated from a man over 45 who received an inactivated influenza vaccine. The chain is built from TRBV28 and TRBJ1-3; D remains unclear. The CDR3 DNA follows: TGTGCCAGCAGACCTCGGACTCTCTCTGGAAACACCATATATTTT. The encoded protein is CASRPRTLSGNTIYF.